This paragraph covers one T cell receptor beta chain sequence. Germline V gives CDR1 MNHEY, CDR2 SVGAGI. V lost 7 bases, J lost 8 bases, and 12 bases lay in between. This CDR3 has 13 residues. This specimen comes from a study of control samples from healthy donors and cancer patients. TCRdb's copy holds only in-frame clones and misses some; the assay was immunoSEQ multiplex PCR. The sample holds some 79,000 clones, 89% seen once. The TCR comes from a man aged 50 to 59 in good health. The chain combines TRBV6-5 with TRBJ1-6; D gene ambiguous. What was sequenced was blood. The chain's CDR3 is CASTRAVDSPLHF. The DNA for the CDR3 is TGTGCCAGCACTCGGGCAGTGGATTCACCCCTCCACTTT.